The 27 T cell receptor beta chains below were found in one sample sequenced in a study of Graves' ophthalmopathy and Graves' hyperthyroidism. For repertoire sequencing, the TCR beta CDR3 regions were amplified from RNA transcripts. An opening RT-PCR round employed HTBI primers and preceded a second-round multiplex PCR. TCRdb itself ran the multiplex PCR reads through MiXCR, one entry per CDR3 protein. The profile shows about 700,000 distinct CDR3 sequences, 35% to 50% of them singletons. The sample taken for sequencing was peripheral blood. These receptors were collected from an adult man with Graves' ophthalmopathy.

Turning to this clonotype: At one end the junction does not follow the germline gene, possibly because of a read error. V and J are TRBV10-3 and TRBJ1-2; D possibly corresponds to TRBD1 (5 bases). This CDR3 is 14 amino acids long. The V gene's germline CDR1 is ENHRY and CDR2 SYGVKD. The CDR3 protein is CAISERGDGGTEAF. The CDR3 DNA follows: TGTGCCATCAGTGAGAGAGGGGACGGAGGCACTGAAGCTTTC.

A word on this clonotype: A much larger clone differs from this one at a single base, so this may be a read error. The conserved final phenylalanine or tryptophan is absent from the CDR3, which likely points to a read error. J is TRBJ2-5 and V is TRBV20-1; D gene uncertain. The V end lost 3 bases, the J end lost 3 bases, and 8 bases lay between the germline ends. The CDR3 loop spans 12 amino acids. Germline CDR1 DFQATT, CDR2 SNEGSKA (reference sequence). CDR3 region: CSASRLKETQYV. The CDR3 bases are TGCAGTGCTAGTCGGCTTAAAGAGACCCAGTACGTC.

This clonotype was recorded only once. One end of the junction is discordant with germline, which a read error may explain. The chain combines TRBV7-9 with TRBJ2-2; 14 positions agree with TRBD2. The CDR3 length is 19 residues. The V gene's germline CDR1 is SEHNR and CDR2 FQNEAQ (reference sequence). Here the CDR3 reads CASSQPGLAGGADTGELFF. CDR3 in DNA: TGCGCCAGCAGCCAACCCGGACTAGCGGGGGGAGCCGACACCGGGGAGCTGTTTTTT. The full variable domain, its missing parts supplied by reference TRBV7-9 and TRBJ2-2, is DTGVSQNPRHKITKRGQNVTFRCDPISEHNRLYWYRQTLGQGPEFLTYFQNEAQLEKSRLLSDRFSAERPKGSFSTLEIQRTEQGDSAMYLCASSQPGLAGGADTGELFFGEGSRLTVL.

The chain carries TRBV10-3 and TRBJ1-4, with D uncertain. The germline V and J ends were trimmed by 6 bases and 4 bases, with 21 bases remaining between them. The germline CDR1 and CDR2 sequences are ENHRY and SYGVKD. This CDR3 region has 17 residues. DNA for the CDR3: TGTGCCATCAGCTCAGCCAGTGATTCGGCTGATAATGAAAAACTGTTTTTT. Its protein is CAISSASDSADNEKLFF.

The chain employs TRBV2 and TRBJ1-1, with D perhaps TRBD1 (5 bases). This CDR3 is 16 amino acids long. Trimming took 5 bases from V and 5 from J, leaving 21 bases between them. Germline V lookup: CDR1 SNHLY, CDR2 FYNNEI. Here the CDR3 reads CASSYSFPGGGTEAFF. CDR3 DNA: TGTGCCAGCAGTTACTCGTTCCCTGGGGGTGGGACTGAAGCTTTCTTT.

The chain combines TRBV4-2 with TRBJ1-1, with D unclear. The V and J ends lost 0 bases and 5 bases respectively, with 4 bases between them. CDR1 is LGHNA, CDR2 YNFKEQ, per germline. This CDR3 region has 12 residues. CDR3 in amino acids: CASSQDPTEAFF. In DNA, the CDR3 is TGTGCCAGCAGCCAAGATCCGACTGAAGCTTTCTTT.

In regard to this clonotype: One end of the junction fails to match germline, which may point to a read error. The rearrangement uses TRBV10-3 and TRBJ2-7; 8 bases agree with TRBD1. The CDR3 has 16 amino acids. Germline assignment: CDR1 ENHRY and CDR2 SYGVKD. The CDR3 DNA reads TGTGCCAGCAGTTACCTGGAATCGGACAGGGCATACGAGCAGTACTTC. It encodes CASSYLESDRAYEQYF.

This clonotype appeared many times. This chain joins TRBV7-7 and TRBJ2-7; D perhaps matches TRBD2 (6 bases). This CDR3 contains 14 residues. V was pared by 1 base and J by 4 bases, with 11 bases between. Germline-derived CDR1 and CDR2 are SSHAT and FNYEAQ (reference sequence). CDR3 loop: CASSLEAGTYEQYF. CDR3 DNA: TGTGCCAGCAGCTTAGAAGCAGGGACTTACGAGCAGTACTTC.

V usage is TRBV25-1 and J usage is TRBJ2-6; 9 positions agree with TRBD1. The CDR3 runs to 18 residues. Germline-derived CDR1 and CDR2 are MGHDK and SYGVNS. J was trimmed by 0 bases and V by 6 bases; bases with no gene match: 9. CDR3 sequence (DNA): TGTGCCAGCAGCTTGAAACTGACAGGGGGCTCTGGGGCCAACGTCCTGACTTTC. It codes for CASSLKLTGGSGANVLTF.

With respect to this clonotype: One end of the junction is discordant with germline, which a read error may explain. This chain connects TRBV10-3 to TRBJ2-7; possible D gene TRBD1, 6 bases. The CDR3 runs 15 residues. Germline CDR1 ENHRY, CDR2 SYGVKD. The CDR3 region has the DNA TGTGCCAGCAGTGAAAGGGCAGGGGTATCCGGGGAGCTGTACTTC. It specifies CASSERAGVSGELYF.

This chain uses TRBV24-1 with TRBJ1-5, with TRBD1 matching over 8 bases. Germline-derived CDR1 and CDR2 are KGHDR and SFDVKD. The CDR3 is 14 amino acids. V lost 4 bases, J lost 5 bases, and 3 bases stayed unmatched. The CDR3 DNA reads as TGTGCCACCAGTGACAAGACAGGGGATCAGCCCCAGCATTTT. Translation gives CATSDKTGDQPQHF.

This chain uses TRBV25-1 with TRBJ2-7; 8 nucleotides align to TRBD1. Losses at the gene ends were 6 bases for V and 3 bases for J; bases not matched to a gene: 10. The germline CDR1 and CDR2 sequences are MGHDK and SYGVNS. CDR3 length: 15 amino acids. CDR3 sequence: CASRSGGMKNYEQYF. CDR3 sequence (DNA): TGTGCCAGCAGGTCAGGGGGCATGAAGAACTACGAGCAGTACTTC.

This clonotype was found many times. V usage is TRBV12-3 or TRBV12-4 and J usage is TRBJ1-2, with D unclear. Trimming removed 4 bases from V and 7 bases from J, with 13 bases in between. The CDR3 consists of 13 residues. CDR3 sequence: CASSSSHGLGYTF. The CDR3 nucleotides are TGTGCCAGCAGTTCGTCTCATGGACTTGGCTACACCTTC.

V is TRBV25-1 and J is TRBJ1-5, with TRBD1 identical over 7 bases. This CDR3 is 14 amino acids long. Trimming removed 5 bases from V and 7 bases from J; junction bases left unmatched: 8. Germline assignment: CDR1 MGHDK and CDR2 SYGVNS. CDR3 sequence: CASSNPGQKQPQHF. CDR3 bases: TGTGCCAGCAGTAATCCGGGACAGAAGCAGCCCCAGCATTTT.

This chain uses TRBV24-1 with TRBJ1-5; D gene unclear. The ends were cut back, 1 base at V and 11 bases at J, with 17 bases in the middle. CDR1 and CDR2 from the germline V gene are KGHDR and SFDVKD. The CDR3 is made up of 15 amino acids. The CDR3 protein is CATSDFGRGKETQHF. The DNA for the CDR3 is TGTGCCACCAGTGATTTTGGCCGAGGGAAAGAGACCCAGCATTTT.

As to this clonotype: The junction departs from the called germline gene at one end, perhaps through a read error. The V call is TRBV10-3, the J call TRBJ1-1; possible D gene TRBD1, 6 bases. Germline assignment: CDR1 ENHRY and CDR2 SYGVKD. This CDR3 spans 14 amino acids. The CDR3 sequence: CASSLRGSDMGAFF. Written as DNA, the CDR3 is TGTGCCAGCAGTCTCAGGGGTTCGGATATGGGGGCTTTCTTT.

The chain uses TRBV7-9 and TRBJ1-5; 9 bases line up with TRBD1. The V gene's germline CDR1 is SEHNR and CDR2 FQNEAQ (reference sequence). V lost 5 bases, J lost 10 bases, and 9 bases stayed unmatched. The CDR3 spans 14 residues. The CDR3 is CASSAGQGISPQHF. In DNA, the CDR3 is TGTGCCAGCAGCGCGGGACAGGGAATATCCCCCCAGCATTTT.

This chain links TRBV3-1 with TRBJ1-1; D is unresolved. Per the germline V gene, CDR1 is LGHDT and CDR2 is YNNKEL (reference sequence). This CDR3 contains 12 residues. Trimming removed 0 bases from V and 8 bases from J, with 7 bases in between. Here the CDR3 DNA reads TGTGCCAGCAGCCAAGATTGGGCAGAAGCTTTCTTT. Its translation: CASSQDWAEAFF.

The CDR3 DNA sequence: TGTGCCAGTAGCGAATCAGGACGGGAGAACACTGAAGCTTTCTTT. This codes for CASSESGRENTEAFF. This chain connects TRBV19 to TRBJ1-1; unclear D gene. CDR1 and CDR2 from the germline V gene are LNHDA and SQIVND (reference sequence). V lost 6 bases and J 1 base, leaving 15 bases between the germline ends. This CDR3 has 15 residues.

This clonotype was observed at least ten times. The V gene is TRBV2, the J gene TRBJ1-1; D call uncertain. The germline V gene encodes CDR1 SNHLY and CDR2 FYNNEI. Trimming took 2 bases from V and 4 from J, leaving 2 bases between them. The CDR3 loop spans 11 amino acids. CDR3 bases: TGTGCCAGCAGTGAAATCACTGAAGCTTTCTTT. Amino acid sequence: CASSEITEAFF.

This clonotype was counted many times. This chain connects TRBV19 to TRBJ2-5, with 8 bases matching TRBD2. The CDR3 has 14 amino acids. Germline V gene lookup returns CDR1 LNHDA and CDR2 SQIVND (reference sequence). With V trimmed by 4 bases and J by 5 bases, 6 bases remained unmatched. The DNA for the CDR3 is TGTGCCAGTAGTAGTAGCGGGGTCGCGGAGACCCAGTACTTC. Translation gives CASSSSGVAETQYF.

The chain is built from TRBV10-3 and TRBJ2-5; 9 nucleotides line up with TRBD2. The CDR3 length is 20 residues. V shed 3 bases, J shed 2 bases, and the junction held 19 bases outside the gene matches. Germline loops: CDR1 ENHRY, CDR2 SYGVKD. CDR3 sequence reads: CAISEFFLLAGPGGQETQYF. The DNA of the CDR3 is TGTGCCATCAGTGAATTCTTCCTCCTAGCGGGGCCAGGAGGTCAAGAGACCCAGTACTTC.

This clonotype was seen repeatedly, ten times or more. CDR3 protein: CASSLSAQQETQYF. Here the CDR3 DNA reads TGTGCCAGCAGCTTATCCGCACAGCAAGAGACCCAGTACTTC. V and J are TRBV7-9 and TRBJ2-5; the D is unclear. From germline, CDR1 is SEHNR and CDR2 FQNEAQ (reference sequence). CDR3 length: 14 residues. With 2 bases removed from V and 2 bases from J, the gap between germline ends came to 9 bases.

The chain is built from TRBV7-2 and TRBJ2-7, with D possibly matching TRBD1 (5 bases). Germline-derived CDR1 and CDR2 are SGHTA and FQGNSA. The CDR3 contains 12 residues. V lost 3 bases and J 6 bases, leaving 9 bases between the germline ends. CDR3 region: CASSLSDSEQYF. Written as DNA, the CDR3 is TGTGCCAGCAGCTTGAGTGACAGCGAGCAGTACTTC.

The table lists this clonotype with a few counts. The gene calls are TRBV7-6 and TRBJ2-2, with D perhaps given as TRBD1 or TRBD2 (6 bases each). Deletions cut 0 bases from V and 5 bases from J, with 13 bases between. The germline V gene has CDR1 SGHVS and CDR2 FNYEAQ. This CDR3 region has 16 residues. CDR3: CASSLAPRGRTGELFF. Here the CDR3 DNA reads TGTGCCAGCAGCTTAGCCCCCCGGGGGCGGACCGGGGAGCTGTTTTTT.

As to this clonotype: One end of the junction does not line up with germline, which may come from a read error. V usage is TRBV25-1 and J usage is TRBJ1-5, with D uncertain. Germline V CDR1 and CDR2: MGHDK, SYGVNS. This CDR3 has 13 residues. The CDR3, as DNA: TGTGCAGGCAGTTTTCGGGCGAACCAGCCCCAGGATTTT. It codes for CAGSFRANQPQDF.

This chain joins TRBV5-1 and TRBJ2-7; D gene uncertain. Gene TRBJ2-1 matches the end of the DNA better, so the J call may be wrong. CDR3 length: 15 amino acids. CDR1 is SGHRS and CDR2 is YFSETQ in the germline V gene. The CDR3 is CASSLVVGLYNEQFF. CDR3 nucleotides: TGCGCCAGCAGCTTGGTAGTAGGCCTCTACAATGAGCAGTTCTTC.